This T cell receptor beta chain stems from a study of shared clonotypes between healthy human individuals. The germline CDR1 and CDR2 sequences are SGHKS and YYEKEE (reference sequence). After removal of 0 bases from V and 0 bases from J, the junction contained 3 bases not matched to a gene. The CDR3 consists of 16 residues. Terminally differentiated effector memory CD45RA+ cells were excluded from the naive CD8 cells, which were CD45RO-negative and positively selected for CCR7. Those who donated were healthy HIV-negative adults, with no recent acute infections or vaccinations reported. In the original processing: ImmunoSEQ output lacked quality scores and full-length reads, limiting matched filtering. The assay was immunoSEQ multiplex PCR, and TCRdb's table has in-frame clones only and misses some. From that table come the V and J calls and clone size; the DNA was used to work out D and trimming. Of approximately 2,000,000 clones in the sample, roughly 93% were seen once.

The chain is built from TRBV5-5 and TRBJ1-3, with 7 positions matching TRBD1. The receptor was derived from a young man in good health. Some clones in this sample may be carry-over from other donors' samples. Sequencing was performed on naive CD8+ T cells from PBMCs. The CDR3 DNA is TGTGCCAGCAGCTTGGACAGGGGAACCTCTGGAAACACCATATATTTT. Amino acids: CASSLDRGTSGNTIYF. The entire variable domain, with the rest obtained from reference TRBV5-5 and TRBJ1-3, is as follows: DAGVTQSPTHLIKTRGQQVTLRCSPISGHKSVSWYQQVLGQGPQFIFQYYEKEERGRGNFPDRFSARQFPNYSSELNVNALLLGDSALYLCASSLDRGTSGNTIYFGEGSWLTVV.